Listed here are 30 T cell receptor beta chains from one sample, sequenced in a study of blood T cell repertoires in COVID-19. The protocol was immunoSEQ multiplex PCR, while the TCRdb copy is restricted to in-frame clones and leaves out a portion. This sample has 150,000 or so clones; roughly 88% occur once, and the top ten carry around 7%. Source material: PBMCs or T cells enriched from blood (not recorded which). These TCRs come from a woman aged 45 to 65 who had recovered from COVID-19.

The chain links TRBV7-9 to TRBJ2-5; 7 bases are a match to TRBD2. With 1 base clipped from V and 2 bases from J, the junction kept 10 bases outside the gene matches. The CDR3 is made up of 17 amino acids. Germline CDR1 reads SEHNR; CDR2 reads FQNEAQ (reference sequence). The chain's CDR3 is CASSLELSSGVQETQYF. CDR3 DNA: TGTGCCAGCAGCTTAGAGCTGTCGAGCGGGGTACAAGAGACCCAGTACTTC.

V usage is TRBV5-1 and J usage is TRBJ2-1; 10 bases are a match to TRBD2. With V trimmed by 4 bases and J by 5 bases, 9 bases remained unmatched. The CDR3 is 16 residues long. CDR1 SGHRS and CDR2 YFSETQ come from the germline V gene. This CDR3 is CASSPQPGLANNEQFF. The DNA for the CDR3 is TGCGCCAGCAGCCCCCAGCCGGGACTAGCGAACAATGAGCAGTTCTTC.

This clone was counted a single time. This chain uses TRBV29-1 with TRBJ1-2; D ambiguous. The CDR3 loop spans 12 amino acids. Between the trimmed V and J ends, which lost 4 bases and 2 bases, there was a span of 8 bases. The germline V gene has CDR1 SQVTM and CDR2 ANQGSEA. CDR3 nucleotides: TGCAGCGTTGGCGGATCAAACTATGGCTACACCTTC. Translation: CSVGGSNYGYTF.

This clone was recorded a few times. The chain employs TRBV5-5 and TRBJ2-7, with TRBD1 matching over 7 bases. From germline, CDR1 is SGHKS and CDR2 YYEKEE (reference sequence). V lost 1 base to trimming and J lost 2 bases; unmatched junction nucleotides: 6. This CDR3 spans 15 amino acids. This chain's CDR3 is CASSLTWDSTYEQYF. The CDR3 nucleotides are TGTGCCAGCAGCTTGACATGGGACAGTACCTACGAGCAGTACTTC.

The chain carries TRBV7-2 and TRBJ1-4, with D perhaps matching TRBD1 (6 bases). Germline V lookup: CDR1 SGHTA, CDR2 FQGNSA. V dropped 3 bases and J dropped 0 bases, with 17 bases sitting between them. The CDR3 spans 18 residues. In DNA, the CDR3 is TGTGCCAGCAGCTTTGGACAGAAGAGGTCTGCAACTAATGAAAAACTGTTTTTT. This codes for CASSFGQKRSATNEKLFF.

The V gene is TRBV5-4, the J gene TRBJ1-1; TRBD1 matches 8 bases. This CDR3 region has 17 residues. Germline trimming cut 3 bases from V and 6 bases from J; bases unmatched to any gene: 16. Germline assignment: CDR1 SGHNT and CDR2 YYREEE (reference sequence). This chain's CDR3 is CASSSDRASQRPPEAFF. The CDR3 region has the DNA TGTGCCAGCAGCTCGGACAGGGCTAGTCAGCGTCCCCCTGAAGCTTTCTTT.

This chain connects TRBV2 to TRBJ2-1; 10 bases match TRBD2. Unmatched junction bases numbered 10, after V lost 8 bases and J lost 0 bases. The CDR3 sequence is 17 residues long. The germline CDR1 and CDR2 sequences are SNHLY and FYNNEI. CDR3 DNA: TGTGCCAGCCAGCAACTAGCGGGAATAAGCTCCTACAATGAGCAGTTCTTC. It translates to CASQQLAGISSYNEQFF. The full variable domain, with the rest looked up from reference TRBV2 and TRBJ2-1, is EPEVTQTPSHQVTQMGQEVILRCVPISNHLYFYWYRQILGQKVEFLVSFYNNEISEKSEIFDDQFSVERPDGSNFTLKIRSTKLEDSAMYFCASQQLAGISSYNEQFFGPGTRLTVL.

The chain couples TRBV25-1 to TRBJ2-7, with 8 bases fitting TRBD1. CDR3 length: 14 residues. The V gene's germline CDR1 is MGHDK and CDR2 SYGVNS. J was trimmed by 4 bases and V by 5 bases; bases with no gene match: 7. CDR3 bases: TGTGCCAGCAGTTCCGGACAGGGACCTTACGAGCAGTACTTC. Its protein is CASSSGQGPYEQYF.

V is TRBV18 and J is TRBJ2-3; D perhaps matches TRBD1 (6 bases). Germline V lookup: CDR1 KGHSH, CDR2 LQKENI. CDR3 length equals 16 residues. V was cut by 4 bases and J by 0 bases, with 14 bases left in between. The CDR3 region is CASSQQGFRSTDTQYF. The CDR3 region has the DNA TGTGCCAGCTCACAACAGGGATTTCGGAGCACAGATACGCAGTATTTT.

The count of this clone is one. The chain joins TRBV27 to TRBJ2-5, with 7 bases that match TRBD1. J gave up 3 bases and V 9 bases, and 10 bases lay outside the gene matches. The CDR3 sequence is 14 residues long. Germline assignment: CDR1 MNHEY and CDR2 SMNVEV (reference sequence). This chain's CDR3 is CASGPRTGKETQYF. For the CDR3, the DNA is TGTGCCAGTGGCCCTCGGACAGGAAAAGAGACCCAGTACTTC.

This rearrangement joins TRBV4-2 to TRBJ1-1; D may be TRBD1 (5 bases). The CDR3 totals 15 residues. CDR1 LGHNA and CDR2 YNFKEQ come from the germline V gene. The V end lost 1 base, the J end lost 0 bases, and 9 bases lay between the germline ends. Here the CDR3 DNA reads TGTGCCAGCAGCCAAGGGAGACAGATGAACACTGAAGCTTTCTTT. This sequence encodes CASSQGRQMNTEAFF.

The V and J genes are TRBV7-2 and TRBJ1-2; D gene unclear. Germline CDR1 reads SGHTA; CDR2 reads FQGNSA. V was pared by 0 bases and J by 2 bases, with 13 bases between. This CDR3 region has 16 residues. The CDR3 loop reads CASSLAAGSLNYGYTF. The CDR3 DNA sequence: TGTGCCAGCAGCTTAGCTGCGGGCAGCCTAAACTATGGCTACACCTTC.

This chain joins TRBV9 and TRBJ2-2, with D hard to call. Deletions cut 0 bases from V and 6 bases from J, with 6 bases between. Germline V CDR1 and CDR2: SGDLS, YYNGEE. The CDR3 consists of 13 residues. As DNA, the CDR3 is TGTGCCAGCAGCGTAGTCTCGTCCGGGGAGCTGTTTTTT. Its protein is CASSVVSSGELFF.

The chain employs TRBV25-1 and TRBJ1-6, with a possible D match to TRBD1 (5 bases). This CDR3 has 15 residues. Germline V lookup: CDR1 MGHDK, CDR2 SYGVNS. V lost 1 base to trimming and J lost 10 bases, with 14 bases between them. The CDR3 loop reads CASSEWGRVESPLHF. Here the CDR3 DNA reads TGTGCCAGCAGTGAATGGGGCAGGGTGGAATCACCCCTCCACTTT.

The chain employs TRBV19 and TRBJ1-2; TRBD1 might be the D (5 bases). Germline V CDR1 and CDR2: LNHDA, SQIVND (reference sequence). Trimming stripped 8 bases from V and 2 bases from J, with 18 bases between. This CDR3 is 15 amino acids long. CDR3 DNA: TGTGCCAGTGCCGTGGGGGGGACTGGAAACTATGGCTACACCTTC. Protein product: CASAVGGTGNYGYTF.

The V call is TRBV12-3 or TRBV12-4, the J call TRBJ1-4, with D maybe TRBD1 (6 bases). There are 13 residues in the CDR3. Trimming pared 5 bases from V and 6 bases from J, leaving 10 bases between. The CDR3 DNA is TGTGCCAGCAGTACCCGGACAGATGAAAAACTGTTTTTT. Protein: CASSTRTDEKLFF.

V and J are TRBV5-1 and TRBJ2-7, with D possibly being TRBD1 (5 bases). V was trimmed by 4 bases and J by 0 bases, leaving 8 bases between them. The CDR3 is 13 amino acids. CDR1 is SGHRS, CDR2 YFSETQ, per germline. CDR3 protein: CASSPDTSYEQYF. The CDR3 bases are TGCGCCAGCAGCCCGGACACCTCCTACGAGCAGTACTTC.

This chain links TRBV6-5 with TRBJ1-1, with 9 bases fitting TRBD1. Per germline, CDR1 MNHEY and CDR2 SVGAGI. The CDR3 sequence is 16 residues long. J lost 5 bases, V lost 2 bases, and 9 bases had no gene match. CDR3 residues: CASSYPAGTGKTEAFF. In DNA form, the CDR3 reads TGTGCCAGCAGTTACCCAGCCGGGACAGGGAAGACTGAAGCTTTCTTT.

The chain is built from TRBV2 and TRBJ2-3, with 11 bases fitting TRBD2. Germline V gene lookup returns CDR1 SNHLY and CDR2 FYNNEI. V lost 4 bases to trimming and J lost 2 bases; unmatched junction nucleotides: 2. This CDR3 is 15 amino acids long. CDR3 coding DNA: TGTGCCAGCAGTGCGACTAGCGGGGACACAGATACGCAGTATTTT. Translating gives CASSATSGDTDTQYF. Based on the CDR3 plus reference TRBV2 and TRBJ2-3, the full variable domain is EPEVTQTPSHQVTQMGQEVILRCVPISNHLYFYWYRQILGQKVEFLVSFYNNEISEKSEIFDDQFSVERPDGSNFTLKIRSTKLEDSAMYFCASSATSGDTDTQYFGPGTRLTVL.

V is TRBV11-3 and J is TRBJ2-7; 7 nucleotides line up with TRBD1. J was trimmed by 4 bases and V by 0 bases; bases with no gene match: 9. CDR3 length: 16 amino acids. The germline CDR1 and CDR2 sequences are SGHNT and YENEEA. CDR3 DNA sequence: TGTGCCAGCAGCTTAGAGAGGGGGCAAGGGAAGTACGAGCAGTACTTC. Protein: CASSLERGQGKYEQYF.

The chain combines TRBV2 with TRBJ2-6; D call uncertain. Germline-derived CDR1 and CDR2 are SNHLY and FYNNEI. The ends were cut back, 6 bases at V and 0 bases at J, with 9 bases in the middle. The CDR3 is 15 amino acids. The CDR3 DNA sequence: TGTGCCAGCAGCCCTCTCGGCTCTGGGGCCAACGTCCTGACTTTC. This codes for CASSPLGSGANVLTF.

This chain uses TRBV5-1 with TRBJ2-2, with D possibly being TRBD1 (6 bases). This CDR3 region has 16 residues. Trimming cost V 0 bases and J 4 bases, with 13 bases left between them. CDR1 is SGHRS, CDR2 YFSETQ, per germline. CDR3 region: CASSLDVTGSTGELFF. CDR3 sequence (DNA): TGCGCCAGCAGCTTGGATGTAACAGGGTCCACCGGGGAGCTGTTTTTT.

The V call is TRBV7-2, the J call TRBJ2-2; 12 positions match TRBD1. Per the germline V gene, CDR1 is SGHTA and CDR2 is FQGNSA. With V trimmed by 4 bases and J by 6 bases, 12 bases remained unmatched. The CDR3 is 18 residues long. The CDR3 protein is CASSSYRDRGRIPGELFF. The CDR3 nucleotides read TGTGCCAGCAGCTCCTACCGGGACAGGGGGCGAATTCCCGGGGAGCTGTTTTTT.

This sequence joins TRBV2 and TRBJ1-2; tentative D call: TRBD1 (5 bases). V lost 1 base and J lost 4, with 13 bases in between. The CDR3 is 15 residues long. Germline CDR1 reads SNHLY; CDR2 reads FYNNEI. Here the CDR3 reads CASSEGEGRGYGYTF. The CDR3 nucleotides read TGTGCCAGCAGTGAAGGGGAGGGACGGGGCTATGGCTACACCTTC.

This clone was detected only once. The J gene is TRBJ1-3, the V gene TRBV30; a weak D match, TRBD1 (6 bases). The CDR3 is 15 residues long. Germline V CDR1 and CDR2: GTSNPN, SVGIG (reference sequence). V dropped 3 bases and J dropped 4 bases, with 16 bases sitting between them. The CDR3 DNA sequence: TGTGCCTGGAGATCAAGGGGGATCCCCGGAAACACCATATATTTT. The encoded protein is CAWRSRGIPGNTIYF.

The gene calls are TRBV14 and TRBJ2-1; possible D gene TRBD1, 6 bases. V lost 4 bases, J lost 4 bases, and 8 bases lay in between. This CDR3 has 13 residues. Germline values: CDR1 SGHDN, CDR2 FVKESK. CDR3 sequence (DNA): TGTGCCAGCAGCCTCCAGGGGTACAATGAGCAGTTCTTC. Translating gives CASSLQGYNEQFF.

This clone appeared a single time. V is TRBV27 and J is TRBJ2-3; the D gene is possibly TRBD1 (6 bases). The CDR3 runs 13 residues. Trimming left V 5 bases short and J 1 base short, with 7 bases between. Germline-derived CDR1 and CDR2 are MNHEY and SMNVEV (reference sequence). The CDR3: CASSRQGTDTQYF. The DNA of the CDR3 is TGTGCCAGCAGTCGACAGGGCACAGATACGCAGTATTTT.

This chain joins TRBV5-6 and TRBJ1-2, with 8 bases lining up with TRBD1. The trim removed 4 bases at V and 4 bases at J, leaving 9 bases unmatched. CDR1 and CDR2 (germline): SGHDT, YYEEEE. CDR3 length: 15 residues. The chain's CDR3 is CASSLSPTGVYGYTF. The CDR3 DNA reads TGTGCCAGCAGCCTCTCACCGACAGGGGTCTATGGCTACACCTTC.

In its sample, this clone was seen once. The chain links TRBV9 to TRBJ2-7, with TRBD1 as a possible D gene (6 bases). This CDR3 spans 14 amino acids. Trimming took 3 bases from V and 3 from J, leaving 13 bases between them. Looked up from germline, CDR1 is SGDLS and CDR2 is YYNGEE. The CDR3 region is CASSETGRGYEQYF. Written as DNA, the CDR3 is TGTGCCAGCAGCGAGACAGGACGGGGCTACGAGCAGTACTTC.

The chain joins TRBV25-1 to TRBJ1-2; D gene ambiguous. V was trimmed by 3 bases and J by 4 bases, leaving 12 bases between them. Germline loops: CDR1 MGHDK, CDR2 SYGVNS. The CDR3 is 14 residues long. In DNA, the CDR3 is TGTGCCAGCAGTGATCCCGGCAGACTCTATGGCTACACCTTC. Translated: CASSDPGRLYGYTF.